The rows below give T cell receptor beta chains drawn from one sample of a study of blood T cell repertoires in COVID-19. Sequenced by immunoSEQ multiplex PCR; TCRdb stores in-frame clones only, minus some. The table records tens of thousands of clones, about 91% of them present only once. The source material was peripheral blood. Every receptor here comes from a woman aged 60-70 years with COVID-19, enrolled during active disease. Both conserved end residues are part of each CDR3. Each record gives: J gene, clone size, D gene, V gene, CDR3 protein, CDR3 DNA. A D gene is named only where the DNA matches it firmly. A clone size is listed for some rows: how often the clone was seen (once, few, many), or a class if it is expanded.

TRBJ1-3 | . | . | TRBV15 | CATSRDMGGTGNTIYF | TGTGCCACCAGCAGAGATATGGGGGGAACTGGAAACACCATATATTTT
TRBJ1-6 | . | . | TRBV28 | CASSSPGGHNSPLHF | TGTGCCAGCAGCTCCCCCGGGGGGCATAATTCACCCCTCCACTTT
TRBJ1-5 | . | . | TRBV7-2 | CASSQIPGTPNQPQHF | TGTGCCAGCAGCCAAATTCCCGGGACACCAAATCAGCCCCAGCATTTT
TRBJ2-1 | . | . | TRBV27 | CASSLADPSYNEQFF | TGTGCCAGCAGCTTAGCGGATCCCTCCTACAATGAGCAGTTCTTC
TRBJ2-1 | . | TRBD1 | TRBV20-1 | CSASGEGQGRNEQFF | TGCAGTGCTAGTGGGGAGGGACAGGGGCGGAATGAGCAGTTCTTC
TRBJ1-3 | . | . | TRBV10-3 | CAITPGVAGNTIYF | TGTGCCATCACCCCCGGGGTAGCAGGAAACACCATATATTTT
TRBJ2-7 | . | TRBD1 | TRBV27 | CASSSGRGLDEQYF | TGTGCCAGCAGTTCTGGCAGGGGGCTGGACGAGCAGTACTTC
TRBJ2-7 | . | TRBD1 | TRBV7-8 | CASSLRQGTMSYEQYF | TGTGCCAGCAGCTTAAGACAGGGGACAATGAGCTACGAGCAGTACTTC
TRBJ1-1 | . | . | TRBV20-1 | CSASEGGSRRRHEAFF | TGCAGTGCTAGTGAGGGTGGGAGCCGCCGAAGGCATGAAGCTTTCTTT
TRBJ2-7 | . | TRBD2 | TRBV4-1 | CASSASAGATYEQYF | TGCGCCAGCAGCGCATCAGCGGGAGCTACCTACGAGCAGTACTTC
TRBJ2-7 | . | . | TRBV7-7 | CASSLNPGKEQYF | TGTGCCAGCAGCTTAAATCCAGGGAAAGAGCAGTACTTC
TRBJ1-2 | . | TRBD1 | TRBV11-1 | CASSEQTGDYGYTF | TGTGCCAGCAGCGAACAGACAGGGGACTATGGCTACACCTTC
TRBJ2-2 | . | TRBD2 | TRBV19 | CASSIGTGGNTGELFF | TGTGCCAGTAGTATCGGAACGGGAGGGAACACCGGGGAGCTGTTTTTT
TRBJ1-5 | . | . | TRBV19 | CASSDQVAQPQHF | TGTGCCAGTAGTGATCAGGTCGCTCAGCCCCAGCATTTT
TRBJ2-2 | . | . | TRBV6-5 | CASIGLLGGELFF | TGTGCCAGCATAGGACTCTTGGGCGGGGAGCTGTTTTTT
TRBJ2-1 | . | . | TRBV12-5 | CASGLGASAHNEQFF | TGTGCTAGTGGTTTAGGGGCTAGCGCACACAATGAGCAGTTCTTC
TRBJ2-1 | . | . | TRBV28 | CASSFQLTQYNEQFF | TGTGCCAGCAGTTTCCAGTTAACCCAATACAATGAGCAGTTCTTC
TRBJ2-1 | . | TRBD1 | TRBV24-1 | CATSDTPGQRTHEQFF | TGTGCCACCAGTGATACTCCGGGACAGCGTACGCATGAGCAGTTCTTC
TRBJ2-7 | . | . | TRBV10-1 | CASTPLGHEQYF | TGCGCCAGCACCCCTCTGGGCCACGAGCAGTACTTC
TRBJ2-1 | . | TRBD1 | TRBV4-1 | CASSPGQGFNEQFF | TGCGCCAGCAGCCCTGGACAGGGGTTCAATGAGCAGTTCTTC
TRBJ1-1 | once | . | TRBV4-2 | CASSQDWGENTEAFF | TGTGCCAGCAGCCAAGATTGGGGAGAGAACACTGAAGCTTTCTTT
TRBJ1-2 | few | TRBD1 | TRBV27 | CASRSTGGGYGYTF | TGTGCCAGCAGGTCGACAGGGGGCGGGTATGGCTACACCTTC
TRBJ1-4 | . | . | TRBV5-5 | CASSPRGTGNEKLFF | TGTGCCAGCAGCCCAAGAGGGACTGGTAATGAAAAACTGTTTTTT
TRBJ2-2 | . | . | TRBV2 | CASSGLARNTGELFF | TGTGCCAGCAGTGGGCTAGCGAGGAACACCGGGGAGCTGTTTTTT
TRBJ1-4 | . | . | TRBV30 | CAWTTGPTNEKLFF | TGTGCCTGGACTACAGGGCCAACTAATGAAAAACTGTTTTTT
TRBJ1-5 | . | . | TRBV18 | CASSPGRDQPQHF | TGTGCCAGCTCACCAGGGCGGGATCAGCCCCAGCATTTT
TRBJ2-2 | . | . | TRBV4-1 | CASSQEEGAPGELFF | TGCGCCAGCAGCCAAGAGGAAGGGGCGCCCGGGGAGCTGTTTTTT
TRBJ2-2 | . | . | TRBV6-5 | CASSYVTGNTGELFF | TGTGCCAGCAGTTACGTGACAGGGAACACCGGGGAGCTGTTTTTT
TRBJ1-2 | . | . | TRBV7-9 | CASSFGGNYGYTF | TGTGCCAGCAGCTTCGGAGGGAACTATGGCTACACCTTC
TRBJ2-1 | . | TRBD1 | TRBV30 | CAWRGTGQPYNEQFF | TGTGCCTGGAGAGGAACGGGACAGCCTTACAATGAGCAGTTCTTC
TRBJ2-1 | . | TRBD2 | TRBV13 | CASSFGTSNEQFF | TGTGCCAGCAGCTTCGGGACTAGCAATGAGCAGTTCTTC
TRBJ2-2 | . | . | TRBV29-1 | CSVPFDTGELFF | TGCAGCGTTCCTTTCGACACCGGGGAGCTGTTTTTT
TRBJ2-7 | few | TRBD1 | TRBV7-2 | CASSWTGNGEQYF | TGTGCCAGCAGCTGGACAGGGAATGGCGAGCAGTACTTC
TRBJ2-6 | . | TRBD1 | TRBV18 | CASSPPGQGTSGANVLTF | TGTGCCAGCTCACCACCGGGACAGGGCACCTCTGGGGCCAACGTCCTGACTTTC
TRBJ1-6 | . | . | TRBV11-2 | CASSRNSPLHF | TGTGCCAGCTCTAGGAATTCACCCCTCCACTTT
TRBJ1-3 | . | . | TRBV4-3 | CASSQDRPGEGNTIYF | TGCGCCAGCAGCCAAGATCGGCCAGGGGAAGGAAACACCATATATTTT
TRBJ2-2 | . | TRBD1 | TRBV4-3 | CASSQGQGGPGELFF | TGCGCCAGCAGCCAAGGACAGGGCGGGCCCGGGGAGCTGTTTTTT
TRBJ2-5 | . | . | TRBV6-5 | CASTDPAGTQYF | TGTGCCAGCACCGACCCCGCGGGGACCCAGTACTTC
TRBJ2-2 | . | . | TRBV29-1 | CSVVQGGELFF | TGCAGCGTCGTACAGGGCGGGGAGCTGTTTTTT
TRBJ2-3 | . | TRBD1 | TRBV7-9 | CASSLRDRGTDTQYF | TGTGCCAGCAGCTTAAGGGACAGGGGCACAGATACGCAGTATTTT
TRBJ2-2 | . | TRBD1 | TRBV9 | CASSVGGQHTGELFF | TGTGCCAGCAGCGTAGGGGGACAGCACACCGGGGAGCTGTTTTTT
TRBJ2-3 | . | . | TRBV9 | CASSANLAFSTDTQYF | TGTGCCAGCAGCGCCAATCTAGCGTTTAGCACAGATACGCAGTATTTT